These 4 T cell receptor beta chains were all obtained from the same sample, sequenced in a study of T cells in Graves' hyperthyroidism and ophthalmopathy. From RNA transcripts, TCR beta CDR3 regions were amplified. A first-round RT-PCR of the TCR CDR3 used the HTBI primer set. TCRdb passed the multiplex PCR reads through MiXCR, listing each CDR3 protein once. The data hold approximately 630,000 distinct CDR3 sequences, with 15% to 20% observed a single time. The sample taken for sequencing was blood. The origin of the receptors is a woman aged 25 to 39 with Graves' hyperthyroidism.

Ten or more counts support this clonotype. CDR3 in DNA: TGTGCCAGCAGCCAGGGACTAGCGTTCTCCTACGAGCAGTACTTC. Encoded protein: CASSQGLAFSYEQYF. V is TRBV7-2 and J is TRBJ2-7; TRBD2 matches 10 bases. Losses at the gene ends were 5 bases for V and 0 bases for J; bases not matched to a gene: 4. CDR1 SGHTA and CDR2 FQGNSA come from the germline V gene. The CDR3 loop spans 15 amino acids. The whole variable domain, remainder taken from reference TRBV7-2 and TRBJ2-7, is GAGVSQSPSNKVTEKGKDVELRCDPISGHTALYWYRQSLGQGLEFLIYFQGNSAPDKSGLPSDRFSAERTGGSVSTLTIQRTQQEDSAVYLCASSQGLAFSYEQYFGPGTRLTVT.

DNA of the CDR3: TGCAGCGTTGCAGGACTAGCGGGAGCCTACGAGCAGTACTTC. It encodes CSVAGLAGAYEQYF. The rearrangement uses TRBV29-1 and TRBJ2-7; 13 positions match TRBD2. V was clipped by 4 bases and J by 2 bases; unmatched bases: 2. The CDR3 is 14 residues long. Germline V gene sequence: CDR1 SQVTM, CDR2 ANQGSEA.

This clonotype was counted a few times. The chain carries TRBV9 and TRBJ2-1; 12 bases map to TRBD1. The CDR3 is 18 residues long. V gave up 4 bases and J gave up 0 bases; unmatched junction bases: 8. Germline lookup yields CDR1 SGDLS and CDR2 YYNGEE. The CDR3 region is CASSPWDRGPSSYNEQFF. The CDR3 coding sequence is TGTGCCAGCAGCCCCTGGGACAGGGGGCCAAGCTCCTACAATGAGCAGTTCTTC.

In its sample, this clonotype was seen many times. V usage is TRBV24-1 and J usage is TRBJ2-1, with 8 bases matching TRBD1. Germline CDR1 reads KGHDR; CDR2 reads SFDVKD. This CDR3 contains 17 residues. Trimming at V came to 7 bases and at J to 4 bases, leaving 14 bases not matched to a gene. The CDR3 loop reads CATSPRPGTGAYNEQFF. CDR3 sequence (DNA): TGTGCCACCAGCCCTAGACCCGGGACAGGTGCTTACAATGAGCAGTTCTTC.